This T cell receptor beta chain is from a study of T cells in Graves' hyperthyroidism and ophthalmopathy. CDR1 SGHVS and CDR2 FQNEAQ come from the germline V gene. With 2 bases removed from V and 3 bases from J, the gap between germline ends came to 8 bases. CDR3 length: 14 amino acids. TCR beta CDR3 sequences were amplified from RNA transcripts. Using the HTBI primer set, a first-round RT-PCR was run on the TCR CDR3. TCRdb re-derived calls from the multiplex PCR reads in MiXCR, one entry per CDR3 protein. The table has 500,000 or so distinct CDR3 sequences, 15% to 20% seen once. The sample comprised blood. The receptor was derived from a woman under 40 with Graves' ophthalmopathy. The chain uses TRBV7-8 and TRBJ1-5, with D unclear. Here the CDR3 DNA reads TGTGCCAGCAGCTTACGAGTTATCAATCAGCCCCAGCATTTT. Amino acids: CASSLRVINQPQHF. Filled out from reference TRBV7-8 and TRBJ1-5, the complete variable domain reads GAGVSQSPRYKVAKRGQDVALRCDPISGHVSLFWYQQALGQGPEFLTYFQNEAQLDKSGLPSDRFFAERPEGSVSTLKIQRTQQEDSAVYLCASSLRVINQPQHFGDGTRLSIL.